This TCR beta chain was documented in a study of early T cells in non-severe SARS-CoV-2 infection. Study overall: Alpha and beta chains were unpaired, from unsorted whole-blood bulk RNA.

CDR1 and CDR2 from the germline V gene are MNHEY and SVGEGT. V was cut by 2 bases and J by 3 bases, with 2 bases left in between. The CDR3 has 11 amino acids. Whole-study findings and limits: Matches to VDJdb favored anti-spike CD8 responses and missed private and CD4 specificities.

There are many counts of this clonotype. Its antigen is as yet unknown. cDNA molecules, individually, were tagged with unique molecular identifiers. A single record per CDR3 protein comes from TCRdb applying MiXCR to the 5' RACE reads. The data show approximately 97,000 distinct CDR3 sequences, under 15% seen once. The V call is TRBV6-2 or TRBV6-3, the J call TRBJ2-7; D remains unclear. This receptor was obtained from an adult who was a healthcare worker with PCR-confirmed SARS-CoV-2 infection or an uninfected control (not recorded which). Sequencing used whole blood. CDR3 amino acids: CASSYHYEQYF. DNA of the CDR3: TGTGCCAGCAGTTACCACTACGAGCAGTACTTC.